The entry that follows covers one TCR beta chain sequence. The entry originates in a study of blood T cell repertoires in COVID-19. Looking at the study overall: PBMCs, B-cell-depleted T cells, or T cells provided the cDNA or gDNA that made up the material.

The CDR3 loop spans 16 amino acids. After removal of 1 base from V and 2 bases from J, the junction contained 5 bases not matched to a gene. Germline CDR1 SGHDN, CDR2 FVKESK. Original handling: Reference gene primer amplification gave nucleated cell count estimates. The table came from immunoSEQ multiplex PCR; TCRdb's copy has only in-frame clones and leaves some out. From that table come the V and J calls and clone size; the DNA was used to work out D and trimming. The sample has some 300,000 clones, approximately 90% seen once. Specimen: PBMCs or T cells enriched from blood (not recorded which). The sequence was obtained from a man under 40 who had recovered from COVID-19. The chain combines TRBV14 with TRBJ1-2; 9 nucleotides line up with TRBD1. The chain's CDR3 is CASSQGGQGQNYGYTF. CDR3 DNA sequence: TGTGCCAGCAGCCAAGGAGGACAGGGGCAAAACTATGGCTACACCTTC. The entire variable domain, with the rest obtained from reference TRBV14 and TRBJ1-2, is as follows: EAGVTQFPSHSVIEKGQTVTLRCDPISGHDNLYWYRRVMGKEIKFLLHFVKESKQDESGMPNNRFLAERTGGTYSTLKVQPAELEDSGVYFCASSQGGQGQNYGYTFGSGTRLTVV.